This paragraph reports one T cell receptor (beta chain). The sample belongs to a study of blood T cell repertoires in COVID-19. Turning to the study itself: The United States, Italy and Spain provided the acute and convalescent COVID-19 samples. The analysed material was cDNA or gDNA that came from T cells, B-cell-depleted T cells, or PBMCs.

Profiling relied on immunoSEQ multiplex PCR, and the TCRdb table lists in-frame clones only, not all of them. Of about 110,000 clones detected, roughly 85% appear once; the ten largest clones hold about 2.2%. V lost 4 bases, J lost 3 bases, and 18 bases lay in between. Germline assignment: CDR1 LGHDT and CDR2 YNNKEL (reference sequence). This CDR3 has 16 residues. This TCR came from a human donor in a cohort sampled during active COVID-19. The chain couples TRBV3-1 (or the pseudogene TRBV3-2) to TRBJ1-1; tentative D call: TRBD1 (5 bases). The sequenced sample consisted of peripheral blood. CDR3 DNA sequence: TGTGCCAGCAGCCCGCCAAGCAGGAGGGGTTACACTGAAGCTTTCTTT. Amino acid sequence: CASSPPSRRGYTEAFF.